This TCR beta chain was obtained from a study of PD-1 blockade in classical Hodgkin lymphoma. The overall study: Nivolumab was administered to patients intravenously at 3 mg/kg every 2 weeks. General study results and limits: Newly diagnosed patients and complete responders had comparable diversity at baseline. When set against healthy donors, newly diagnosed patients were reported to show lower baseline TCR diversity.

Remarks on this clone: Its antigen is undetermined.

Measured with immunoSEQ multiplex PCR; TCRdb has only the in-frame clones, and not every one. Of tens of thousands of clones in the sample, 70% to 90% are singletons; the top ten hold 12%. Every one of the patients relapsed after autologous stem cell transplantation (brentuximab vedotin exposure was variable). Sequencing was performed on peripheral blood mononuclear cells (PBMCs), taken at baseline. This clonotype was sampled from a human donor with classical Hodgkin lymphoma.

The CDR3: CASQGRVQGHNEQFF. For the CDR3, the DNA is TGTGCCAGTCAGGGACGGGTCCAGGGACACAATGAGCAGTTCTTC. The rearrangement uses TRBV19 and TRBJ2-1; D possibly matches TRBD1 or TRBD2 (5 bases each). Between the trimmed V and J ends, which lost 8 bases and 5 bases, there was a span of 19 bases. This CDR3 has 15 residues. Germline V CDR1 and CDR2: LNHDA, SQIVND (reference sequence).